Sequencing of this TCR beta chain was carried out in a study of shared clonotypes between healthy human individuals (TCRdb year 2020). A note on the overall study: A couple of women and a few men aged 18 to 49 years were included in the cohort. Per donor, three plates each were used for CD4 naive and CD4 memory, two for CD8 naive, and one for CD8 memory. Leukapheresis yielded between about 0.9 and 10 billion PBMCs per donor. To increase sequencing depth and limit assay-specific biases, different laboratories used diverse techniques to prepare libraries and sequence TCR repertoires. The study deeply sequenced blood TCR repertoires of five healthy adults to estimate repertoire size and the extent of clonotype sharing between individuals.

Using the deep immunoSEQ assay, TCR CDR3 regions were amplified from genomic DNA by multiplex PCR. For each cell subset, the extracted genomic DNA was distributed evenly across all wells of several immunoSEQ 96-well plates, and each plate served as one replicate. Each replicate PCR for sorted subsets received 200 ng genomic DNA, equal to some 32,000 T cell genomes. The purified libraries were quantified using a Qubit 3.0 fluorometer, sized with a Bioanalyzer 2100, and then quantified again using the KAPA Library Quantification kit. A separate single-read 150-cycle Illumina NextSeq 550 flow cell was used to sequence each immunoSEQ 96-well plate. The published analysis was carried out like this. Because the immunoSEQ output held only junctional sequences and lacked quality scores, the filtering could not match the filtering applied to full-length reads. To assign V/J genes and CDR3, sequences were annotated against IMGT germline references using PyIR, a Python wrapper for IgBLAST v1.9. Any read was removed if the V/J assignment was weak (E-value above 1e-6), the CDR3 was missing, or the read contained stop codons, out-of-frame junctions, or ambiguous translated residues. V3J clonotypes were defined as sequences sharing an identical inferred V gene, J gene, and CDR3 amino acid sequence. Percentage overlap between repertoires was calculated by dividing the number of shared unique clonotypes by the size of the smaller repertoire. Three approaches were used to assess repertoire richness: RTK rarefaction, the Chao1 estimator, and Recon v2.1 estimates of unobserved clonotypes. Generation probabilities for all TCRbeta clonotypes obtained by the gDNA method from a handful of donors were computed using OLGA. TCRdb took over this immuneACCESS table, retaining in-frame rearrangements with V and J assigned. Such tables are incomplete; in checked studies, under half of the missing clones stem from an unresolved V gene, and the remainder is unexplained. V and J calls and clone size are those listed in that table; D and trimming were worked out from the DNA. This sample is represented by 950,000 to 1,300,000 clones; about 74% of them were singletons. Of the sample, over 1.3% falls within the top ten clones.

Healthy HIV-negative adults with no recently reported acute infections or vaccinations were included as donors. Only Caucasian adults living in Nashville, Tennessee, USA were represented among the donors. CD4+ T cells were enriched through magnetic negative selection, after which naive cells were positively selected on CD45RA and the remaining negative fraction served as the memory subset. Blood was obtained by leukapheresis, after which PBMCs were separated by Ficoll-Histopaque density gradient centrifugation and cryopreserved in liquid nitrogen vapor phase. Purity and quantity of every magnetically sorted T cell population were checked by analytical flow cytometry. From each sorted fraction, genomic DNA was isolated and quantified by UV absorbance on a Nanodrop 2000c. What the study reported, not specific to this receptor: Because the study included a small number of donors, the genetic and exposure-history diversity represented was limited. Estimated clonotype richness was generally larger for naive than for memory subsets. Only blood was sampled, and tissue TCR repertoires likely differ from those in blood. Based on pairwise subsampling, the degree of clonotype sharing among donors was expected to be affected by sequencing depth. Sharing across a few donors was observed for approximately 5% of naive CD4, under 4% of naive CD8, about 2.5% of memory CD4, and roughly 0.4% of memory CD8 clonotypes. Compared with non-shared clonotypes, the clonotypes found in all four sorted-subset donors had higher generation probabilities. Even with the large sequencing depth, rarefaction of the sorted-subset datasets indicated that sequencing was incomplete.

Its CDR3 holds 13 amino acids, cysteine through phenylalanine. Only the CDR3 portion is preserved as DNA: 39 bases, with reading frame beginning at the first base. Trimming costs V 5 bases and J 3 bases, and their ends lie 8 bases apart. According to the germline V gene (reference sequence), CDR1 reads LNHDA and CDR2 reads SQIVND. Concerning this clone: The clone's antigen remains unknown. No per-base quality is available; no much larger clone lies one base away.

This receptor was taken from a man in his late teens or twenties in good health. Input material: memory CD4+ T cells sorted from blood. This specimen's cell subset or site label, interpreted: CD45RA-negative fraction. This chain joins TRBV19 to TRBJ1-5; confidence is insufficient to name the D gene. The base sequence is TGTGCCAGTAGTGGTCAGTTCAATCAGCCCCAGCATTTT. Its product reads: CASSGQFNQPQHF.